The 12 T cell receptor beta chains presented below share a single source sample, sequenced in a study of cytomegalovirus exposure and HLA in healthy donors. The PCR used 60 Vbeta and 13 Jbeta primers. TCRdb's table, derived via immunoSEQ multiplex PCR, lists solely in-frame clones and lacks some. The sample consists of 200,000 to 250,000 clones, 60% to 80% of them appearing once. Sequencing was carried out using PBMCs. These receptors were collected from a male donor in good health and CMV-seronegative.

This clone was seen ten or more times. V gene TRBV7-9 combines with J gene TRBJ1-5; 7 bases match TRBD1. The length of the CDR3 is 15 residues. Germline V lookup: CDR1 SEHNR, CDR2 FQNEAQ (reference sequence). V trimming: 4 bases; J trimming: 9 bases; junction bases outside the gene matches: 12. The CDR3 DNA follows: TGTGCCAGCAGCTCCGCTGGACAGGAGGGAAGGCCCCAGCATTTT. It encodes CASSSAGQEGRPQHF.

The chain has TRBV6-6 and TRBJ1-1, with 7 bases that match TRBD1. Per germline, CDR1 MNHNY and CDR2 SVGAGI (reference sequence). The CDR3 has 14 residues. The J segment lost 6 bases and the V segment lost 2 bases, leaving 6 bases of the junction unmatched. As DNA, the CDR3 is TGTGCCAGCAGTTACGAACAGGGGCGGGCTGAAGCTTTCTTT. Translation: CASSYEQGRAEAFF.

The chain joins TRBV7-6 to TRBJ1-2; TRBD1 matches 9 bases. V shed 3 bases, J shed 2 bases, and the junction held 4 bases outside the gene matches. In germline, CDR1 is SGHVS, CDR2 FNYEAQ. The CDR3 has 15 amino acids. The CDR3 reads CASSFGGTGNYGYTF. As DNA, the CDR3 is TGTGCCAGCAGCTTCGGCGGGACAGGGAACTATGGCTACACCTTC.

The chain recombines TRBV5-4 with TRBJ2-3; no clear D gene. Trimming took 0 bases from V and 2 from J, leaving 7 bases between them. Germline lookup yields CDR1 SGHNT and CDR2 YYREEE (reference sequence). The CDR3 totals 14 residues. CDR3 residues: CASSLEGVTDTQYF. The DNA of the CDR3 is TGTGCCAGCAGCTTGGAAGGAGTCACAGATACGCAGTATTTT.

This chain connects TRBV7-2 to TRBJ2-2, with 8 bases aligning to TRBD2. This CDR3 region has 15 residues. The germline V gene encodes CDR1 SGHTA and CDR2 FQGNSA. V shed 5 bases and J 3 bases; nucleotides not matched to a gene: 5. CDR3 coding DNA: TGTGCCAGCAGCCGGACTAGCATCGACACCGGGGAGCTGTTTTTT. This gives the protein CASSRTSIDTGELFF.

This clone was detected a few times. The J gene is TRBJ1-4, the V gene TRBV6-5; D not certain. Germline V gene data show CDR1 as MNHEY and CDR2 as SVGAGI. This CDR3 is built from 14 residues. Trimming removed 1 base from V and 7 bases from J, with 10 bases in between. The DNA of the CDR3 is TGTGCCAGCAGTTACTACGGGAGGAGTGAAAAACTGTTTTTT. Translated, it gives CASSYYGRSEKLFF.

V gene TRBV5-1 combines with J gene TRBJ2-7; 10 bases line up with TRBD1. The V gene end was trimmed by 3 bases and the J gene end by 8 bases; junction bases not matched to a gene: 11. There are 15 residues in the CDR3. The germline CDR1 and CDR2 sequences are SGHRS and YFSETQ. CDR3 region: CASSWDRGPVEQQYF. DNA of the CDR3: TGCGCCAGCAGCTGGGACAGGGGACCTGTTGAACAGCAGTACTTC.

CDR3 coding DNA: TGTGCCAGCAGCCCAGGTGGGCAGACTGGAAACACCATATATTTT. It codes for CASSPGGQTGNTIYF. The chain is built from TRBV9 and TRBJ1-3; the D is unclear. This CDR3 contains 15 residues. V dropped 4 bases and J dropped 2 bases, with 13 bases sitting between them. CDR1 SGDLS and CDR2 YYNGEE come from the germline V gene.

This chain links TRBV5-5 with TRBJ2-1, with D perhaps matching TRBD2 (5 bases). Per germline, CDR1 SGHKS and CDR2 YYEKEE (reference sequence). The CDR3 sequence is 15 residues long. Trimming took 0 bases from V and 2 from J, leaving 9 bases between them. The CDR3 DNA reads as TGTGCCAGCAGCTTGGGGCTAGCCGCCTACAATGAGCAGTTCTTC. Protein: CASSLGLAAYNEQFF.

This chain links TRBV7-3 with TRBJ2-1; 10 positions agree with TRBD2. The germline CDR1 and CDR2 sequences are SGHTA and FQGTGA. This CDR3 is 16 amino acids long. The V segment lost 3 bases and the J segment 4 bases; nucleotides outside the gene matches: 6. CDR3 DNA sequence: TGTGCCAGCAGCTTTGAAGGACTAGCGGAATACAATGAGCAGTTCTTC. Amino acids: CASSFEGLAEYNEQFF.

The gene calls are TRBV10-3 and TRBJ2-7; TRBD2 might be the D (6 bases). Trimming cost V 0 bases and J 4 bases, with 7 bases left between them. CDR1 and CDR2 (germline): ENHRY, SYGVKD. The CDR3 is 13 residues long. In nucleotides, the CDR3 is TGTGCCATCAGTGAGTCGGCGGGATACGAGCAGTACTTC. Protein sequence: CAISESAGYEQYF.

The chain couples TRBV19 to TRBJ1-1, with TRBD1 as a possible D gene (5 bases). V lost 5 bases, J lost 1 base, and 11 bases lay in between. Germline CDR1 reads LNHDA; CDR2 reads SQIVND (reference sequence). The CDR3 has 14 residues. This CDR3 reads CASSAWGRNTEAFF. The CDR3 nucleotides are TGTGCCAGTAGTGCTTGGGGCAGGAACACTGAAGCTTTCTTT.